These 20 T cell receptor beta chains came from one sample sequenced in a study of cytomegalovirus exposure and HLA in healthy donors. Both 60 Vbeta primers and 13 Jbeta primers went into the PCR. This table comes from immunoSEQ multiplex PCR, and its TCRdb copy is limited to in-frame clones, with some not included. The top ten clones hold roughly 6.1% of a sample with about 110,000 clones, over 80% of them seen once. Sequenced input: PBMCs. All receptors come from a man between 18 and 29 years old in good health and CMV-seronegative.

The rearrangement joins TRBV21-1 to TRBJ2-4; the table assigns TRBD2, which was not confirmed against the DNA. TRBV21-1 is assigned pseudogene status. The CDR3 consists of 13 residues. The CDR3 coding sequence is TGTGCAACCGGCCTCGGGAGGAAGGACATTCAGTACTTC. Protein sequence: CATGLGRKDIQYF.

CDR3 coding DNA: TGTGCCAGCAGCGCCAGAGGACAGCAAAATGAGCAGTTCTTC. Protein: CASSARGQQNEQFF. This chain connects TRBV11-3 to TRBJ2-1; maybe TRBD1 (6 bases). This CDR3 comprises 14 residues. The V end was cut by 5 bases, the J end by 7 bases, with 15 bases between. Germline V CDR1 and CDR2: SGHNT, YENEEA. Combining the CDR3 with reference TRBV11-3 and TRBJ2-1 gives the whole variable domain EAGVVQSPRYKIIEKKQPVAFWCNPISGHNTLYWYLQNLGQGPELLIRYENEEAVDDSQLPKDRFSAERLKGVDSTLKIQPAELGDSAVYLCASSARGQQNEQFFGPGTRLTVL.

In DNA form, the CDR3 reads TGTGCCAGCAGCTTTCTATGGAAAGAGAACGGGGCGGGGACTGAAGCTTTCTTT. It codes for CASSFLWKENGAGTEAFF. The chain couples TRBV7-9 to TRBJ1-1; D is perhaps TRBD1 (5 bases). The CDR3 is made up of 18 amino acids. CDR1 SEHNR and CDR2 FQNEAQ come from the germline V gene (reference sequence). V was trimmed by 3 bases and J by 5 bases, leaving 25 bases between them.

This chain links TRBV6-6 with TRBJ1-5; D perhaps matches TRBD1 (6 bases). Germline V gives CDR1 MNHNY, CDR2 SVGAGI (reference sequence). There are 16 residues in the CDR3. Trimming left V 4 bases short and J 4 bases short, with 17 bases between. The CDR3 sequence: CASSSLGQPTNQPQHF. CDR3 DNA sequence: TGTGCCAGCAGTTCTCTCGGACAGCCTACTAATCAGCCCCAGCATTTT.

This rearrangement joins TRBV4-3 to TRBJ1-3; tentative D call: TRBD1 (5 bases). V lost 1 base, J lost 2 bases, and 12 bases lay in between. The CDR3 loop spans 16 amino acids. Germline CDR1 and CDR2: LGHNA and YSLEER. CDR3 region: CASSQVQGVTGNTIYF. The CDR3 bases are TGCGCCAGCAGCCAAGTTCAGGGTGTTACTGGAAACACCATATATTTT.

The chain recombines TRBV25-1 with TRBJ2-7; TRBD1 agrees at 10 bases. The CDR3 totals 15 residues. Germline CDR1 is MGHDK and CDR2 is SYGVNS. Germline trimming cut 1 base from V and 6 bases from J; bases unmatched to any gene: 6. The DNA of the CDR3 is TGTGCCAGCAGTGAATTGGACAGGGGGGTAGGCGAGCAGTACTTC. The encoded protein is CASSELDRGVGEQYF.

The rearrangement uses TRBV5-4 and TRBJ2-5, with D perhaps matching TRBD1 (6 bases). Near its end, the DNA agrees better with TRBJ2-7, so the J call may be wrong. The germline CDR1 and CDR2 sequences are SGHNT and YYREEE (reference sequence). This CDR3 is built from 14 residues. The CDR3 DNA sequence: TGTGCCAGCAGCTCAAATGCAGGGGTCTACGAGCAGTACTTC. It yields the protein CASSSNAGVYEQYF.

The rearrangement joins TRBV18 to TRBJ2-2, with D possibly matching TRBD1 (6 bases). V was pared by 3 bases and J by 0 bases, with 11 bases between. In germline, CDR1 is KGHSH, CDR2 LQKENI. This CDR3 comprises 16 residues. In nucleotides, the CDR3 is TGTGCCAGCTCACCTCGGAAGGGGGCGAACACCGGGGAGCTGTTTTTT. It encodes CASSPRKGANTGELFF.

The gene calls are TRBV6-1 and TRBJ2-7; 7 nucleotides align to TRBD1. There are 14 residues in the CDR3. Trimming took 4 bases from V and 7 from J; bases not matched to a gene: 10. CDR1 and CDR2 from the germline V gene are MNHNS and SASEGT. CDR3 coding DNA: TGTGCCAGCAGTGTTGACAGGGCTAAGAGGGAGCAGTACTTC. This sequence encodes CASSVDRAKREQYF.

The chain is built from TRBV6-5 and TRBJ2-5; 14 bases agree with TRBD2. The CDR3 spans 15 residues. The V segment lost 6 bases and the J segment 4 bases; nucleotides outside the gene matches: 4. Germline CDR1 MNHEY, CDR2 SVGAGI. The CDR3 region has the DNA TGTGCCAGCAGGACGGGACTAGCGGGAGTAGAGACCCAGTACTTC. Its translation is CASRTGLAGVETQYF.

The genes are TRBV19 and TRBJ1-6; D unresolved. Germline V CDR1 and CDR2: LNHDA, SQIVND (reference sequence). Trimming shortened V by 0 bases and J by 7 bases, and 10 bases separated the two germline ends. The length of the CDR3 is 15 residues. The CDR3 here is CASSIDMALNSPLHF. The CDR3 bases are TGTGCCAGTAGTATAGATATGGCCTTAAATTCACCCCTCCACTTT.

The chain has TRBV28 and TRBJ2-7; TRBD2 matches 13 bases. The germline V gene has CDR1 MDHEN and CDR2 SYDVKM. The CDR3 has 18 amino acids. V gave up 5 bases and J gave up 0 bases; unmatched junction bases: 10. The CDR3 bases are TGTGCCAGCAGTCAGACTAGCGGGAGGCCGAATTTCTCCTACGAGCAGTACTTC. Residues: CASSQTSGRPNFSYEQYF. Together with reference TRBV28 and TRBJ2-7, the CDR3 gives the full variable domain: DVKVTQSSRYLVKRTGEKVFLECVQDMDHENMFWYRQDPGLGLRLIYFSYDVKMKEKGDIPEGYSVSREKKERFSLILESASTNQTSMYLCASSQTSGRPNFSYEQYFGPGTRLTVT.

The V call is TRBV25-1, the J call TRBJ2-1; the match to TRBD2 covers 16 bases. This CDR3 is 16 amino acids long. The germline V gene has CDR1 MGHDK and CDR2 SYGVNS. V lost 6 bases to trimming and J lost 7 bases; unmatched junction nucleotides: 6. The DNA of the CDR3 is TGTGCCAGCAGGGATCCGGGACTAGCGGGAGGGAATGAGCAGTTCTTC. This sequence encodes CASRDPGLAGGNEQFF.

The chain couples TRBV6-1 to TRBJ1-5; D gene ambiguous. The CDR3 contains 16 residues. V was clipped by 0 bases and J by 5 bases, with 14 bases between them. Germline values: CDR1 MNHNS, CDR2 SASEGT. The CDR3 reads CASSEARGQRDQPQHF. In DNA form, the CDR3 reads TGTGCCAGCAGTGAAGCCCGAGGGCAGAGGGATCAGCCCCAGCATTTT.

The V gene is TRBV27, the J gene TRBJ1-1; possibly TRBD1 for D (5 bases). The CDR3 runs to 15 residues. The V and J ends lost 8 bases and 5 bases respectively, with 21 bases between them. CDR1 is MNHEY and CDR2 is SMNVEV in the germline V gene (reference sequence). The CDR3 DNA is TGTGCCAGCGAAACGATGACGCCGGGGGGAACTGAAGCTTTCTTT. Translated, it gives CASETMTPGGTEAFF.

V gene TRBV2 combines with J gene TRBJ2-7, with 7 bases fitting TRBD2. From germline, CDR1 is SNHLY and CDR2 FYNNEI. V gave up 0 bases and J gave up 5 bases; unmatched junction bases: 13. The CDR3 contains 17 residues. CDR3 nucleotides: TGTGCCAGCAGTGAAGCCTTCGAGGGAGGGTCCCTCGACGAGCAGTACTTC. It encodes CASSEAFEGGSLDEQYF.

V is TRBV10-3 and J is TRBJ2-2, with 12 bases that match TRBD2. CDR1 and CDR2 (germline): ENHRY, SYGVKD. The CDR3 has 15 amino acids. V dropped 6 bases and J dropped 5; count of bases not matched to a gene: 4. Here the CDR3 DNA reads TGTGCCATCAGCGCGGGACTAGCGGGTACCGGGGAGCTGTTTTTT. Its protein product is CAISAGLAGTGELFF.

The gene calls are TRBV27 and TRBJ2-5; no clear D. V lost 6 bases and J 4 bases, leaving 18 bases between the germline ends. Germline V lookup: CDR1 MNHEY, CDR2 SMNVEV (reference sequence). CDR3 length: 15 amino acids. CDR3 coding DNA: TGTGCCAGCAGCCCCGAACACCAGTTACCAGAGACCCAGTACTTC. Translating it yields CASSPEHQLPETQYF.

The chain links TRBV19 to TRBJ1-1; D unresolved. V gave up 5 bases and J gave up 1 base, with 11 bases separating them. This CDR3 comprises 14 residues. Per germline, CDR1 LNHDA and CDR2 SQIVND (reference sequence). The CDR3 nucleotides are TGTGCCAGTAGTCAAGAGGACTGGAACACTGAAGCTTTCTTT. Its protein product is CASSQEDWNTEAFF.

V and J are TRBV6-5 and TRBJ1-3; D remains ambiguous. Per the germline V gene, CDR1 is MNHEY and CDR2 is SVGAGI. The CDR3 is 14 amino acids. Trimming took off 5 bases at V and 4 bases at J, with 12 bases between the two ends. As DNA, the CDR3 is TGTGCCAGCAGTCCCCTCAGCGCGGGAAACACCATATATTTT. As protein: CASSPLSAGNTIYF.